This is a list of T cell receptor beta chains from one sample in a study of blood T cell repertoires in COVID-19. Measured with immunoSEQ multiplex PCR; TCRdb has only the in-frame clones, and not every one. The sample holds about 250,000 clones, about 86% seen once. The sample comprised peripheral blood. The receptors were sampled from a man at least 80 years old with acute or convalescent COVID-19. Each CDR3 is given with its conserved first and last residue. D genes are given only for firm matches. Size is omitted from some rows. Given values are once, few, many or a class for expanded clones.

j_gene: TRBJ2-3
v_gene: TRBV2
len: 14
abundance: NA
d_gene: NA
CDR3aa: CASSVGLHTDTQYF
CDR3nt: TGTGCCAGCAGTGTGGGACTTCACACAGATACGCAGTATTTT

j_gene: TRBJ1-2
v_gene: TRBV5-8
len: 13
abundance: NA
d_gene: NA
CDR3aa: CASSLGRVAGYTF
CDR3nt: TGTGCCAGCAGCTTGGGCAGGGTGGCTGGCTACACCTTC

j_gene: TRBJ2-7
v_gene: TRBV11-2
len: 12
abundance: NA
d_gene: NA
CDR3aa: CASSLTSYEQYF
CDR3nt: TGTGCCAGCAGCTTAACAAGCTACGAGCAGTACTTC

j_gene: TRBJ2-7
v_gene: TRBV11-2
len: 15
abundance: NA
d_gene: TRBD2
CDR3aa: CASSQLAGGPYEQYF
CDR3nt: TGTGCCAGCAGTCAACTAGCGGGGGGACCCTACGAGCAGTACTTC

j_gene: TRBJ1-3
v_gene: TRBV4-2
len: 16
abundance: few
d_gene: TRBD1
CDR3aa: CASSQSQGAGGNTIYF
CDR3nt: TGTGCCAGCAGCCAGTCACAGGGGGCGGGCGGAAACACCATATATTTT

j_gene: TRBJ2-1
v_gene: TRBV6-5
len: 15
abundance: NA
d_gene: NA
CDR3aa: CASSWGGNPYNEQFF
CDR3nt: TGTGCCAGCAGCTGGGGAGGAAACCCCTACAATGAGCAGTTCTTC

j_gene: TRBJ2-2
v_gene: TRBV21-1
len: 23
abundance: few
d_gene: NA
CDR3aa: CASSKAAGGKGTWPGDEAGELFF
CDR3nt: TGTGCCAGCAGCAAAGCGGCAGGGGGCAAGGGGACTTGGCCTGGAGACGAAGCCGGGGAGCTGTTTTTT

j_gene: TRBJ2-7
v_gene: TRBV6-5
len: 15
abundance: NA
d_gene: NA
CDR3aa: CASSYSSRASYEQYF
CDR3nt: TGTGCCAGCAGTTACTCGAGCAGGGCCTCCTACGAGCAGTACTTC

j_gene: TRBJ1-1
v_gene: TRBV6-1
len: 12
abundance: NA
d_gene: NA
CDR3aa: CASTILGFEAFF
CDR3nt: TGTGCCAGCACTATACTAGGGTTTGAAGCTTTCTTT

j_gene: TRBJ2-7
v_gene: TRBV28
len: 17
abundance: NA
d_gene: NA
CDR3aa: CASSLGATGKIAYEQYF
CDR3nt: TGTGCCAGCAGTTTAGGAGCGACAGGAAAGATTGCCTACGAGCAGTACTTC

j_gene: TRBJ2-2
v_gene: TRBV5-4
len: 16
abundance: NA
d_gene: NA
CDR3aa: CASSLGAGSNTGELFF
CDR3nt: TGTGCCAGCAGCTTGGGTGCGGGGTCGAACACCGGGGAGCTGTTTTTT

j_gene: TRBJ1-4
v_gene: TRBV30
len: 14
abundance: NA
d_gene: NA
CDR3aa: CAWASGGPNEKLFF
CDR3nt: TGTGCCTGGGCCTCGGGGGGGCCTAATGAAAAACTGTTTTTT

j_gene: TRBJ1-6
v_gene: TRBV27
len: 16
abundance: NA
d_gene: NA
CDR3aa: CASSVIQGRVNSPLHF
CDR3nt: TGTGCCAGCAGCGTCATCCAGGGGCGGGTCAATTCACCCCTCCACTTT

j_gene: TRBJ2-7
v_gene: TRBV18
len: 14
abundance: NA
d_gene: TRBD1
CDR3aa: CASSGGQGPYEQYF
CDR3nt: TGTGCCAGCTCAGGGGGACAGGGACCCTACGAGCAGTACTTC

j_gene: TRBJ1-5
v_gene: TRBV19
len: 16
abundance: NA
d_gene: NA
CDR3aa: CASSTLWGGGITPQHF
CDR3nt: TGTGCCAGTAGTACCCTTTGGGGAGGGGGGATAACGCCCCAGCATTTT

j_gene: TRBJ1-2
v_gene: TRBV21-1
len: 15
abundance: NA
d_gene: NA
CDR3aa: CASSPPEGPDYGYTF
CDR3nt: TGTGCCAGCAGCCCGCCGGAGGGGCCGGACTATGGCTACACCTTC

j_gene: TRBJ2-7
v_gene: TRBV10-3
len: 13
abundance: NA
d_gene: NA
CDR3aa: CAIGRDIPHEQYF
CDR3nt: TGTGCCATCGGACGGGACATCCCCCACGAGCAGTACTTC

j_gene: TRBJ1-5
v_gene: TRBV10-2
len: 13
abundance: NA
d_gene: TRBD1
CDR3aa: CASSDRVGQPQHF
CDR3nt: TGCGCCAGCAGCGACAGGGTGGGACAGCCCCAGCATTTT

j_gene: TRBJ2-7
v_gene: TRBV7-2
len: 15
abundance: NA
d_gene: NA
CDR3aa: CASSLDHRSSYEQYF
CDR3nt: TGTGCCAGCAGCTTAGATCACCGGAGCTCCTACGAGCAGTACTTC

j_gene: TRBJ2-2
v_gene: TRBV7-8
len: 16
abundance: once
d_gene: TRBD1
CDR3aa: CASSQGIGGTTGELFF
CDR3nt: TGTGCCAGCAGCCAAGGGATAGGGGGCACCACCGGGGAGCTGTTTTTT

j_gene: TRBJ1-2
v_gene: TRBV18
len: 15
abundance: NA
d_gene: TRBD1
CDR3aa: CASSRYGTGDYGYTF
CDR3nt: TGTGCCAGCTCACGGTACGGGACAGGGGACTATGGCTACACCTTC

j_gene: TRBJ2-7
v_gene: TRBV5-1
len: 15
abundance: NA
d_gene: TRBD2
CDR3aa: CASRPGLAGVYEQYF
CDR3nt: TGCGCCAGCAGACCGGGACTAGCGGGGGTTTACGAGCAGTACTTC

j_gene: TRBJ1-1
v_gene: TRBV2
len: 17
abundance: NA
d_gene: NA
CDR3aa: CASSEALRRGRNTEAFF
CDR3nt: TGTGCCAGCAGTGAAGCGCTTCGGCGGGGTCGAAACACTGAAGCTTTCTTT

j_gene: TRBJ2-1
v_gene: TRBV27
len: 13
abundance: NA
d_gene: NA
CDR3aa: CASGPNRENEQFF
CDR3nt: TGTGCCAGCGGCCCAAACAGGGAAAATGAGCAGTTCTTC

j_gene: TRBJ2-3
v_gene: TRBV7-9
len: 17
abundance: NA
d_gene: TRBD2
CDR3aa: CASSYGTSGLWDDTQYF
CDR3nt: TGTGCCAGCAGCTATGGGACTAGCGGCTTGTGGGATGATACGCAGTATTTT

j_gene: TRBJ2-3
v_gene: TRBV27
len: 15
abundance: NA
d_gene: NA
CDR3aa: CASSSYKRPTDTQYF
CDR3nt: TGTGCCAGCAGTTCGTATAAGCGGCCCACAGATACGCAGTATTTT

j_gene: TRBJ2-3
v_gene: TRBV5-8
len: 16
abundance: NA
d_gene: NA
CDR3aa: CASSPDGRGLVDTQYF
CDR3nt: TGTGCCAGCAGTCCGGACGGCAGGGGTTTGGTAGATACGCAGTATTTT

j_gene: TRBJ2-5
v_gene: TRBV7-8
len: 14
abundance: NA
d_gene: TRBD1
CDR3aa: CASSPRQGQETQYF
CDR3nt: TGTGCCAGCAGCCCTCGACAGGGGCAAGAGACCCAGTACTTC

j_gene: TRBJ2-7
v_gene: TRBV9
len: 14
abundance: NA
d_gene: TRBD2
CDR3aa: CASSVTAGGSEQYF
CDR3nt: TGTGCCAGCAGCGTAACGGCGGGGGGAAGTGAGCAGTACTTC

j_gene: TRBJ1-4
v_gene: TRBV18
len: 14
abundance: NA
d_gene: TRBD1
CDR3aa: CASSPGTAPSELFF
CDR3nt: TGTGCCAGCTCCCCCGGGACAGCCCCCTCGGAACTGTTTTTT

j_gene: TRBJ2-1
v_gene: TRBV28
len: 14
abundance: NA
d_gene: NA
CDR3aa: CASSLGAAYNEQFF
CDR3nt: TGTGCCAGCAGTTTAGGGGCAGCATACAATGAGCAGTTCTTC

j_gene: TRBJ2-2
v_gene: TRBV2
len: 17
abundance: NA
d_gene: TRBD2
CDR3aa: CASSALPSGISTGELFF
CDR3nt: TGTGCCAGCAGTGCGCTTCCTAGCGGGATTAGCACCGGGGAGCTGTTTTTT

j_gene: TRBJ1-6
v_gene: TRBV12-3/TRBV12-4
len: 13
abundance: NA
d_gene: NA
CDR3aa: CASNQDFNSPLHF
CDR3nt: TGTGCCAGCAACCAGGATTTTAATTCACCCCTCCACTTT

j_gene: TRBJ2-3
v_gene: TRBV24-1
len: 15
abundance: NA
d_gene: TRBD1
CDR3aa: CATSDWTGSTDTQYF
CDR3nt: TGTGCCACCAGTGATTGGACAGGAAGCACAGATACGCAGTATTTT

j_gene: TRBJ2-7
v_gene: TRBV27
len: 14
abundance: NA
d_gene: NA
CDR3aa: CASSNRVTSHEQYF
CDR3nt: TGTGCCAGCAGTAACAGGGTAACAAGCCACGAGCAGTACTTC

j_gene: TRBJ2-3
v_gene: TRBV21-1
len: 19
abundance: NA
d_gene: NA
CDR3aa: CASSPKDHLAESSTDTQYF
CDR3nt: TGTGCCAGCAGCCCCAAGGATCATCTAGCGGAGTCTAGCACAGATACGCAGTATTTT

j_gene: TRBJ2-2
v_gene: TRBV4-1
len: 14
abundance: NA
d_gene: NA
CDR3aa: CASSPPSDTGELFF
CDR3nt: TGCGCCAGCAGCCCCCCTTCGGACACCGGGGAGCTGTTTTTT

j_gene: TRBJ1-3
v_gene: TRBV4-2
len: 14
abundance: NA
d_gene: NA
CDR3aa: CASSQGRVGNTIYF
CDR3nt: TGTGCCAGCAGCCAAGGTCGAGTTGGAAACACCATATATTTT

j_gene: TRBJ2-5
v_gene: TRBV9
len: 17
abundance: NA
d_gene: NA
CDR3aa: CASSPRPDSLAGETQYF
CDR3nt: TGTGCCAGCAGCCCTCGTCCTGACTCTCTAGCAGGAGAGACCCAGTACTTC

j_gene: TRBJ2-7
v_gene: TRBV6-6
len: 16
abundance: NA
d_gene: NA
CDR3aa: CASNPSGGKVVHEQYF
CDR3nt: TGTGCCAGCAACCCCTCAGGGGGGAAGGTTGTCCACGAGCAGTACTTC

j_gene: TRBJ2-3
v_gene: TRBV21-1
len: 15
abundance: NA
d_gene: NA
CDR3aa: CASSKYPPLPATQYF
CDR3nt: TGTGCCAGCAGCAAATACCCGCCGCTACCTGCGACGCAGTATTTT

j_gene: TRBJ2-3
v_gene: TRBV10-3
len: 15
abundance: NA
d_gene: TRBD1
CDR3aa: CATRGTGVRTDTQYF
CDR3nt: TGTGCCACCAGAGGGACAGGGGTCCGCACAGATACGCAGTATTTT

j_gene: TRBJ2-1
v_gene: TRBV3-1/TRBV3-2
len: 12
abundance: NA
d_gene: NA
CDR3aa: CASYRRGGVQFF
CDR3nt: TGTGCCAGCTACAGGAGGGGGGGCGTGCAGTTCTTC

j_gene: TRBJ2-2
v_gene: TRBV18
len: 15
abundance: NA
d_gene: NA
CDR3aa: CASSPPSVGTGELFF
CDR3nt: TGTGCCAGCTCACCACCGAGCGTCGGCACCGGGGAGCTGTTTTTT

j_gene: TRBJ1-3
v_gene: TRBV7-6
len: 17
abundance: NA
d_gene: NA
CDR3aa: CASSEGVRGGPGNTIYF
CDR3nt: TGTGCCAGCAGCGAGGGGGTCCGGGGGGGCCCTGGAAACACCATATATTTT

j_gene: TRBJ2-5
v_gene: TRBV11-2
len: 14
abundance: NA
d_gene: NA
CDR3aa: CASSASSQRETQYF
CDR3nt: TGTGCCAGCAGTGCGAGTAGTCAGAGGGAGACCCAGTACTTC

j_gene: TRBJ1-5
v_gene: TRBV5-1
len: 12
abundance: NA
d_gene: NA
CDR3aa: CASSLAGGPQHF
CDR3nt: TGCGCCAGCAGCTTGGCCGGCGGTCCCCAGCATTTT

j_gene: TRBJ2-5
v_gene: TRBV18
len: 13
abundance: NA
d_gene: NA
CDR3aa: CASSPVLQETQYF
CDR3nt: TGTGCCAGCTCACCAGTCCTCCAAGAGACCCAGTACTTC

j_gene: TRBJ2-2
v_gene: TRBV4-2
len: 14
abundance: NA
d_gene: NA
CDR3aa: CASSQGRDTGELFF
CDR3nt: TGTGCCAGCAGCCAAGGCAGGGACACCGGGGAGCTGTTTTTT

j_gene: TRBJ1-1
v_gene: TRBV6-5
len: 14
abundance: NA
d_gene: NA
CDR3aa: CASRKGGMNTEAFF
CDR3nt: TGTGCCAGCAGGAAGGGAGGGATGAACACTGAAGCTTTCTTT

j_gene: TRBJ2-7
v_gene: TRBV3-1/TRBV3-2
len: 14
abundance: NA
d_gene: TRBD2
CDR3aa: CASSPGGSYYEQYF
CDR3nt: TGTGCCAGCAGCCCGGGGGGGTCATACTACGAGCAGTACTTC

j_gene: TRBJ1-6
v_gene: TRBV12-3/TRBV12-4
len: 13
abundance: NA
d_gene: TRBD1
CDR3aa: CASRNRGSTPLHF
CDR3nt: TGTGCCAGCAGGAACAGGGGGAGTACACCCCTCCACTTT

j_gene: TRBJ2-7
v_gene: TRBV28
len: 13
abundance: NA
d_gene: NA
CDR3aa: CASSLGGTYEQYF
CDR3nt: TGTGCCAGCAGTTTGGGGGGTACCTACGAGCAGTACTTC

j_gene: TRBJ1-4
v_gene: TRBV3-1/TRBV3-2
len: 15
abundance: NA
d_gene: TRBD1
CDR3aa: CASRQQGPRNEKLFF
CDR3nt: TGTGCCAGCAGACAACAGGGGCCACGAAATGAAAAACTGTTTTTT